The 11 T cell receptor beta chains listed next were all sequenced from one sample in a study of cytomegalovirus exposure and HLA in healthy donors. The study ran its PCR with 60 Vbeta and 13 Jbeta primers. Clones were read by immunoSEQ multiplex PCR, and TCRdb kept only the in-frame ones, dropping some. The table includes 90,000 to 110,000 clones, 69% detected once. The specimen was PBMCs. The receptors come from a woman between 65 and 79 years old in good health and CMV-seropositive.

This sequence joins TRBV6-6 and TRBJ2-3, with 8 bases that match TRBD1. Germline V gene data show CDR1 as MNHNY and CDR2 as SVGAGI (reference sequence). The CDR3 is 15 amino acids. The ends lost 2 bases at V and 1 base at J; junction bases unmatched: 2. The CDR3 nucleotides are TGTGCCAGCAGTTACACACAGGGGGGCACAGATACGCAGTATTTT. This gives the protein CASSYTQGGTDTQYF.

Only a few counts were recorded for this clone. The gene calls are TRBV29-1 and TRBJ2-7; 12 bases map to TRBD2. The J segment lost 8 bases and the V segment lost 2 bases, leaving 4 bases of the junction unmatched. CDR3 size: 13 residues. Germline lookup yields CDR1 SQVTM and CDR2 ANQGSEA. This chain's CDR3 is CSVETSGGPQQYF. In DNA form, the CDR3 reads TGCAGCGTTGAAACTAGCGGGGGGCCACAGCAGTACTTC.

The J gene is TRBJ1-5, the V gene TRBV2; D gene unclear. The germline V and J ends were trimmed by 6 bases and 0 bases, with 12 bases remaining between them. Germline-derived CDR1 and CDR2 are SNHLY and FYNNEI. This CDR3 comprises 15 residues. The CDR3 DNA is TGTGCCAGCAGGAGCACGGAGTATAGCAATCAGCCCCAGCATTTT. It encodes CASRSTEYSNQPQHF.

V and J are TRBV9 and TRBJ2-7; D is ambiguous. Trimming took off 4 bases at V and 3 bases at J, with 8 bases between the two ends. The CDR3 runs to 12 residues. CDR1 and CDR2 from the germline V gene are SGDLS and YYNGEE. The CDR3 coding sequence is TGTGCCAGCAGCTCCAGGTACTACGAGCAGTACTTC. This translates into CASSSRYYEQYF.

This clone was seen just once. The chain couples TRBV18 to TRBJ2-3; weak D call: TRBD2 (5 bases). This CDR3 is built from 14 residues. Germline values: CDR1 KGHSH, CDR2 LQKENI. The ends were cut back, 2 bases at V and 4 bases at J, with 10 bases in the middle. The CDR3 spells CASSPIPAADTQYF. DNA of the CDR3: TGTGCCAGCTCACCAATTCCAGCGGCAGATACGCAGTATTTT.

The V and J genes are TRBV5-3 and TRBJ2-7; 7 bases are a match to TRBD1. TRBV5-3 is given ORF status, its function remaining uncertain. The CDR3 is 13 residues long. J was trimmed by 5 bases and V by 2 bases; bases with no gene match: 4. The CDR3, as DNA: TGTGCCAGAAGCTTTGACAGGGACCACGAGCAGTACTTC. Translation: CARSFDRDHEQYF.

The V gene is TRBV5-1, the J gene TRBJ1-1; D not resolved. Per germline, CDR1 SGHRS and CDR2 YFSETQ. Trimming stripped 0 bases from V and 1 base from J, with 7 bases between. This CDR3 is 14 amino acids long. CDR3 protein: CASSLGSGNTEAFF. The CDR3 DNA sequence: TGCGCCAGCAGCTTGGGCTCCGGGAACACTGAAGCTTTCTTT.

The rearrangement links TRBV18 to TRBJ2-7; 8 positions match TRBD1. The ends lost 2 bases at V and 5 bases at J; junction bases unmatched: 8. The CDR3 runs 15 residues. CDR1 and CDR2 (germline): KGHSH, LQKENI. CDR3 residues: CASSPIQGQGDEQYF. As DNA, the CDR3 is TGTGCCAGCTCACCAATCCAAGGACAGGGTGACGAGCAGTACTTC.

This clone was counted once. The J gene is TRBJ2-2, the V gene TRBV7-8, with D hard to call. V shed 5 bases and J shed 1 base, with 8 bases lying between them. Germline CDR1 and CDR2: SGHVS and FQNEAQ. CDR3 length: 14 amino acids. CDR3 in amino acids: CASSPRLNTGELFF. The CDR3 nucleotides read TGTGCCAGCAGCCCCCGACTGAACACCGGGGAGCTGTTTTTT.

J is TRBJ1-6 and V is TRBV6-5; TRBD1 might be the D (5 bases). The CDR3 is made up of 14 amino acids. CDR1 and CDR2 (germline): MNHEY, SVGAGI. V was trimmed by 3 bases and J by 8 bases, leaving 11 bases between them. CDR3 nucleotide sequence: TGTGCCAGCAGTTATAGGGGTCGTGATTCACCCCTCCACTTT. The encoded protein is CASSYRGRDSPLHF.

The J gene is TRBJ1-2, the V gene TRBV27; the D is unclear. CDR1 and CDR2 (germline): MNHEY, SMNVEV (reference sequence). This CDR3 has 14 amino acids. V shed 0 bases and J shed 3 bases, with 8 bases lying between them. CDR3 DNA: TGTGCCAGCAGTTTATCCGCGGCTTACTATGGCTACACCTTC. As protein: CASSLSAAYYGYTF.